This TCR beta chain was recorded in a study of OX40 agonist ivuxolimab in advanced cancers. Background on the study: Ivuxolimab, an antibody that agonizes OX40 (CD134), was administered to the patients. Age averaged around 58 years (range roughly 20 to 90), and 82.7% were male.

Regarding this clone: Its antigen is undetermined.

The CDR3 is made up of 16 amino acids. Germline lookup yields CDR1 MNHEY and CDR2 SMNVEV (reference sequence). The V gene lost 1 base and the J gene lost 6 bases, with 15 bases spanning the gap. Study results and caveats: Expanded peripheral T cell antigen specificity was not determined. Both CD4+ and CD8+ T cell populations in blood had undergone clonal expansion by week 6 at 0.1 to 3.0 mg/kg.

Produced via immunoSEQ multiplex PCR; TCRdb's table is partial and in-frame only. The sample has around 70,000 clones, 80% to 95% seen once. The genes are TRBV27 and TRBJ2-2; D might be TRBD1 (6 bases). The sample in question was CD4+ or CD8+ T cells sorted from blood, obtained in a trial of the OX40 agonist ivuxolimab. The sequence was collected from an adult with an advanced solid tumor such as melanoma, head and neck, liver or kidney cancer. CDR3 region: CASSLWKGKGAGELFF. CDR3 coding DNA: TGTGCCAGCAGTTTATGGAAGGGGAAGGGGGCCGGGGAGCTGTTTTTT.